One and the same sample provided the 28 T cell receptor beta chains below, sequenced in a study of T cells after yellow fever vaccination. TCRdb re-analysed the 5' RACE reads in MiXCR, keeping a single row per CDR3 protein. The sample holds roughly 180,000 distinct CDR3 sequences, approximately 6.2% seen once. The starting material was CD4+ T cells sorted from PBMCs, obtained on the day of the first yellow fever vaccination. The receptor set was obtained from a man between 18 and 35 years old who received the YFV17D yellow fever vaccine.

The DNA for the CDR3 is TGTGCCAGCAGTCTCCGGGGGTGGGCCTACAATGAGCAGTTCTTC. It translates to CASSLRGWAYNEQFF. The chain recombines TRBV12-3 or TRBV12-4 with TRBJ2-1, with D possibly TRBD2 on 6 matching bases. Trimming pared 5 bases from V and 2 bases from J, leaving 13 bases between. The CDR3 spans 15 residues.

Only a few counts were recorded for this clonotype. The chain is built from TRBV12-3 or TRBV12-4 and TRBJ1-5, with D possibly TRBD1 on 6 matching bases. V shed 3 bases and J shed 2 bases, with 8 bases lying between them. The CDR3 extends over 14 amino acids. CDR3 loop: CASSFNRGNQPQHF. In DNA form, the CDR3 reads TGTGCCAGCAGTTTCAACAGGGGCAATCAGCCCCAGCATTTT.

This clonotype was counted only a few times. V gene TRBV6-1 combines with J gene TRBJ1-5; 8 nucleotides line up with TRBD1. The CDR3 spans 14 residues. V shed 1 base, J shed 9 bases, and the junction held 5 bases outside the gene matches. The germline V gene encodes CDR1 MNHNS and CDR2 SASEGT. The CDR3 region has the DNA TGTGCCAGCAGTGAAGAGACAGGGGACTGGCCCCAGCATTTT. Its protein product is CASSEETGDWPQHF.

This clonotype showed up many times. V and J are TRBV5-1 and TRBJ2-7, with 10 bases aligning to TRBD1. The V segment lost 0 bases and the J segment 5 bases; nucleotides outside the gene matches: 2. Germline CDR1 SGHRS, CDR2 YFSETQ. The CDR3 loop spans 14 amino acids. The CDR3 DNA sequence: TGCGCCAGCAGCTTGGGACAGGGGGCAGACGAGCAGTACGTC. It codes for CASSLGQGADEQYV.

This clonotype was seen many times. This chain uses TRBV7-2 with TRBJ2-5; TRBD1 might be the D (6 bases). The CDR3 spans 13 residues. Between the trimmed V and J ends, which lost 6 bases and 1 base, there was a span of 9 bases. Per the germline V gene, CDR1 is SGHTA and CDR2 is FQGNSA. This CDR3 is CASRRGSQETQYF. The CDR3 DNA sequence: TGTGCCAGCAGAAGGGGGTCCCAAGAGACCCAGTACTTC. The full variable domain, in which reference TRBV7-2 and TRBJ2-5 provide the parts outside the CDR3, is GAGVSQSPSNKVTEKGKDVELRCDPISGHTALYWYRQSLGQGLEFLIYFQGNSAPDKSGLPSDRFSAERTGGSVSTLTIQRTQQEDSAVYLCASRRGSQETQYFGPGTRLLVL.

In its sample, this clonotype was seen many times. The V call is TRBV29-1, the J call TRBJ1-1, with 11 bases that match TRBD1. The CDR3 is 14 amino acids. Looked up from germline, CDR1 is SQVTM and CDR2 is ANQGSEA. The V gene end was trimmed by 6 bases and the J gene end by 6 bases; junction bases not matched to a gene: 9. CDR3 amino acids: CSVGTGGLPAEAFF. The CDR3 bases are TGCAGCGTCGGGACAGGGGGGCTGCCGGCTGAAGCTTTCTTT.

This clonotype occurred many times. The genes are TRBV5-1 and TRBJ2-3, with TRBD1 matching over 9 bases. Unmatched junction bases numbered 9, after V lost 5 bases and J lost 2 bases. Germline-derived CDR1 and CDR2 are SGHRS and YFSETQ. This CDR3 comprises 16 residues. The CDR3 region is CASSPGTGTNTDTQYF. The CDR3 coding sequence is TGCGCCAGCAGTCCCGGGACAGGGACTAACACAGATACGCAGTATTTT. The complete variable domain, with remaining parts taken from reference TRBV5-1 and TRBJ2-3, reads KAGVTQTPRYLIKTRGQQVTLSCSPISGHRSVSWYQQTPGQGLQFLFEYFSETQRNKGNFPGRFSGRQFSNSRSEMNVSTLELGDSALYLCASSPGTGTNTDTQYFGPGTRLTVL.

This clonotype was recorded many times. The J gene is TRBJ2-4, the V gene TRBV7-2, with D perhaps TRBD2 (7 bases). The CDR3 contains 15 residues. Trimming left V 5 bases short and J 1 base short, with 12 bases between. The V gene's germline CDR1 is SGHTA and CDR2 FQGNSA. The DNA for the CDR3 is TGTGCCAGCAGCGAAGGGGGGGCGGCCAAAAACATTCAGTACTTC. This translates into CASSEGGAAKNIQYF.

The V and J genes are TRBV24-1 and TRBJ2-5; possible D gene TRBD1, 6 bases. Germline-derived CDR1 and CDR2 are KGHDR and SFDVKD. V gave up 3 bases and J gave up 5 bases, with 12 bases separating them. The CDR3 runs 14 residues. As DNA, the CDR3 is TGTGCCACCAGTGATCATGGGACACCTGAGACCCAGTACTTC. It is translated as CATSDHGTPETQYF.

This clonotype has just a few counts. The chain recombines TRBV6-2 or TRBV6-3 with TRBJ1-5, with 7 bases fitting TRBD1. Looked up from germline, CDR1 is MNHEY and CDR2 is SVGEGT. The trim removed 2 bases at V and 1 base at J, leaving 5 bases unmatched. The CDR3 contains 16 residues. The CDR3 sequence: CASSYAYRGSNQPQHF. In DNA, the CDR3 is TGTGCCAGCAGTTACGCCTACAGGGGAAGCAATCAGCCCCAGCATTTT.

The CDR3 loop reads CALSLAGGHSNTGELFF. Here the CDR3 DNA reads TGTGCCCTCAGTTTAGCAGGAGGTCACTCGAACACCGGGGAGCTGTTTTTT. The chain couples TRBV12-3 or TRBV12-4 to TRBJ2-2; D perhaps matches TRBD2 (5 bases). Trimming removed 11 bases at V and 0 bases at J, with 22 bases between. This CDR3 spans 17 amino acids.

The J gene is TRBJ2-3, the V gene TRBV6-1; D not resolved. The V gene lost 2 bases and the J gene lost 1 base, with 10 bases spanning the gap. Germline assignment: CDR1 MNHNS and CDR2 SASEGT. The CDR3 length is 15 residues. In nucleotides, the CDR3 is TGTGCCAGCAGTGAATGGGCTGCCGGCACAGATACGCAGTATTTT. Translation: CASSEWAAGTDTQYF.

This clonotype was detected a few times. The rearrangement joins TRBV20-1 to TRBJ1-1, with a tentative D call TRBD1 (6 bases). This CDR3 is 17 amino acids long. Between the trimmed V and J ends, which lost 6 bases and 4 bases, there was a span of 27 bases. The germline V gene encodes CDR1 DFQATT and CDR2 SNEGSKA (reference sequence). CDR3 DNA: TGCAGTGCCCCCCCTTGGGGGCTGGGTGGTAAGACCACTGAAGCTTTCTTT. This codes for CSAPPWGLGGKTTEAFF.

The rearrangement joins TRBV18 to TRBJ2-7; the D gene is possibly TRBD2 (6 bases). The CDR3 contains 12 residues. The V end lost 3 bases, the J end lost 3 bases, and 6 bases lay between the germline ends. Germline CDR1 and CDR2: KGHSH and LQKENI. CDR3 sequence reads: CASSPEGYEQYF. Written as DNA, the CDR3 is TGTGCCAGCTCACCGGAGGGCTACGAGCAGTACTTC.

This clonotype was counted at least ten times. The J gene is TRBJ1-6, the V gene TRBV5-5, with a possible D match to TRBD1 (5 bases). Germline V gene lookup returns CDR1 SGHKS and CDR2 YYEKEE (reference sequence). The CDR3 extends over 15 amino acids. Trimming cost V 0 bases and J 13 bases, with 17 bases left between them. As DNA, the CDR3 is TGTGCCAGCAGCTTGGGGGACCTAAGTGGGACTCCCCTCCACTTT. This encodes CASSLGDLSGTPLHF.

This clonotype was recorded at least ten times. The chain has TRBV5-1 and TRBJ1-4, with 7 positions matching TRBD1. This CDR3 is built from 14 residues. CDR1 is SGHRS and CDR2 is YFSETQ in the germline V gene. V lost 0 bases, J lost 8 bases, and 4 bases stayed unmatched. CDR3 in amino acids: CASSLEGAREKLFF. In DNA, the CDR3 is TGCGCCAGCAGCTTGGAGGGGGCGCGGGAAAAACTGTTTTTT.

The V and J genes are TRBV4-2 and TRBJ2-1, with TRBD2 matching 13 bases. Per the germline V gene, CDR1 is LGHNA and CDR2 is YNFKEQ. This CDR3 spans 17 amino acids. Trimming at V came to 4 bases and at J to 6 bases, leaving 9 bases not matched to a gene. CDR3: CASSPGLAGDSPNEQFF. CDR3 coding DNA: TGTGCCAGCAGCCCAGGACTAGCGGGGGACTCGCCCAATGAGCAGTTCTTC.

This clonotype appeared a few times. The chain is built from TRBV7-8 and TRBJ2-2; 9 nucleotides line up with TRBD2. The trim removed 0 bases at V and 5 bases at J, leaving 4 bases unmatched. Germline CDR1 is SGHVS and CDR2 is FQNEAQ. This CDR3 comprises 16 residues. The chain's CDR3 is CASSLALSGGTGELFF. CDR3 nucleotides: TGTGCCAGCAGCTTAGCGCTTAGCGGGGGAACCGGGGAGCTGTTTTTT. Full variable domain (missing parts from reference TRBV7-8 and TRBJ2-2): GAGVSQSPRYKVAKRGQDVALRCDPISGHVSLFWYQQALGQGPEFLTYFQNEAQLDKSGLPSDRFFAERPEGSVSTLKIQRTQQEDSAVYLCASSLALSGGTGELFFGEGSRLTVL.

This clonotype was observed at least ten times. The chain employs TRBV5-1 and TRBJ2-7; no reliable D call. V lost 7 bases and J 4 bases, leaving 6 bases between the germline ends. The CDR3 length is 10 residues. Germline V gives CDR1 SGHRS, CDR2 YFSETQ. CDR3 loop: CASGVYEQYF. The CDR3 DNA is TGCGCCAGCGGAGTATACGAGCAGTACTTC.

This clonotype was seen ten or more times. V and J are TRBV5-5 and TRBJ2-5; TRBD2 agrees at 7 bases. J was trimmed by 5 bases and V by 4 bases; bases with no gene match: 5. This CDR3 has 13 amino acids. Germline CDR1 reads SGHKS; CDR2 reads YYEKEE (reference sequence). The CDR3 spells CASSAGVRETQYF. The CDR3 nucleotides read TGTGCCAGCAGCGCGGGAGTCAGGGAGACCCAGTACTTC.

This clonotype occurred a few times. This rearrangement joins TRBV3-1 to TRBJ2-5; either TRBD1 or TRBD2 may fit D (5 bases each). Looked up from germline, CDR1 is LGHDT and CDR2 is YNNKEL (reference sequence). CDR3 length: 14 residues. Trimming removed 1 base at V and 7 bases at J, with 13 bases between. The CDR3 DNA reads as TGTGCCAGCAGCCAAGCTGGGACCACGGGGACCCAGTACTTC. Encoded protein: CASSQAGTTGTQYF.

This clonotype appeared many times. As DNA, the CDR3 is TGTGCCAGCAGCTTGGGGACCGCGGGGGGGCTAACAGATACGCAGTATTTT. It encodes CASSLGTAGGLTDTQYF. The chain recombines TRBV5-6 with TRBJ2-3, with 9 bases fitting TRBD2. The CDR3 is 17 amino acids. Trimming at V came to 0 bases and at J to 3 bases, leaving 8 bases not matched to a gene. CDR1 SGHDT and CDR2 YYEEEE come from the germline V gene.

This clonotype came up many times. A junction boundary mismatches the germline segment, possibly from a read error. V gene TRBV7-7 combines with J gene TRBJ1-3; D not resolved. This CDR3 has 13 residues. Germline V gene lookup returns CDR1 SSHAT and CDR2 FNYEAQ (reference sequence). The CDR3 DNA sequence: TGTGCTAGCAGCTCCTCCTCTGGAAACACCATATATTTT. This encodes CASSSSSGNTIYF.

This clonotype appeared many times. This chain uses TRBV4-3 with TRBJ2-3; TRBD1 is a possible D gene (5 bases). Germline values: CDR1 LGHNA, CDR2 YSLEER. Trimming took off 3 bases at V and 0 bases at J, with 13 bases between the two ends. The CDR3 length is 16 residues. Here the CDR3 DNA reads TGCGCCAGCAGCCAGAGGTGGGCAGGGAGCACAGATACGCAGTATTTT. Protein product: CASSQRWAGSTDTQYF.

The chain is built from TRBV24-1 and TRBJ1-6, with a weak D call TRBD1 (5 bases). This CDR3 has 13 residues. The V end was cut by 12 bases, the J end by 3 bases, with 11 bases between. Germline V gives CDR1 KGHDR, CDR2 SFDVKD. CDR3 residues: CAPFRGYNSPLHF. CDR3 DNA: TGTGCCCCCTTTAGGGGCTATAATTCACCCCTCCACTTT.

This clonotype has a handful of counts. V and J are TRBV5-6 and TRBJ2-5; a possible D gene is TRBD2 (7 bases). The CDR3 is made up of 15 amino acids. V was clipped by 2 bases and J by 5 bases, with 16 bases between them. CDR1 is SGHDT, CDR2 YYEEEE, per germline. The DNA of the CDR3 is TGTGCCAGCAGCTTTTTTGGGGGGGCAAGCGAGACCCAGTACTTC. Its protein product is CASSFFGGASETQYF.

This clonotype was seen a handful of times. The V and J genes are TRBV5-1 and TRBJ2-3, with D perhaps matching TRBD1 (6 bases). The CDR3 sequence is 17 residues long. V was pared by 6 bases and J by 2 bases, with 22 bases between. Germline CDR1 SGHRS, CDR2 YFSETQ. CDR3 sequence (DNA): TGCGCCAGCACGCTTGGGATATCGGGACACTCCACAGATACGCAGTATTTT. Translated: CASTLGISGHSTDTQYF.

In its sample, this clonotype was seen many times. The chain recombines TRBV7-8 with TRBJ1-1; D is unclear. This CDR3 is 13 amino acids long. The V gene lost 6 bases and the J gene lost 0 bases, with 8 bases spanning the gap. In germline, CDR1 is SGHVS, CDR2 FQNEAQ. The CDR3 here is CASSPTVNTEAFF. CDR3 in DNA: TGTGCCAGCAGTCCTACGGTGAACACTGAAGCTTTCTTT. The full variable domain, rest sourced from reference TRBV7-8 and TRBJ1-1, is GAGVSQSPRYKVAKRGQDVALRCDPISGHVSLFWYQQALGQGPEFLTYFQNEAQLDKSGLPSDRFFAERPEGSVSTLKIQRTQQEDSAVYLCASSPTVNTEAFFGQGTRLTVV.